Sequencing of this T cell receptor beta chain was carried out in a study of T-cell reconstitution after alpha-beta-depleted transplantation in children. Remarks on this clonotype: The antigen is unknown.

Study results and caveats: By about two months after transplant, alpha-beta T cells reportedly arose from several hundred graft clones that had expanded.

The germline V and J ends were trimmed by 7 bases and 8 bases, with 11 bases remaining between them. Germline assignment: CDR1 SQVTM and CDR2 ANQGSEA. The CDR3 runs to 10 residues. It was with unique molecular identifiers that the TCRbeta library was prepared. A single record per CDR3 protein comes from TCRdb applying MiXCR to the PCR reads. The sample holds fewer than 550,000 distinct CDR3 sequences, about 10% seen once. The clonotype originates from a child aged 2 to 10 with inherited bone marrow failure, due to receive a stem cell transplant. This specimen consisted of PBMCs, obtained before TCRalphabeta/CD19-depleted stem cell transplant. V and J are TRBV29-1 and TRBJ1-2, with unresolved D. For the CDR3, the DNA is TGCAGCGCCTTAGAGGGCGGCTACACCTTC. It encodes CSALEGGYTF.